What follows are 6 T cell receptor beta chains derived from one specimen sequenced in a study of control samples from healthy donors and cancer patients. The table came from immunoSEQ multiplex PCR; TCRdb's copy has only in-frame clones and leaves some out. The sample includes approximately 24,000 clones, more than 75% of them seen just once. The material sequenced was PBMCs. The source of these receptors is a man between 60 and 70 years old with colorectal cancer.

The V gene is TRBV10-3, the J gene TRBJ1-2; D call uncertain. Germline loops: CDR1 ENHRY, CDR2 SYGVKD. V lost 0 bases, J lost 1 base, and 9 bases lay in between. The CDR3 covers 15 residues. The CDR3 region has the DNA TGTGCCATCAGTGAGTCGGGAGCGCTTAACTATGGCTACACCTTC. Protein: CAISESGALNYGYTF.

The CDR3 loop is CATSRRRGSMNTEAFF. CDR3 in DNA: TGTGCCACCAGCAGAAGGCGCGGGAGCATGAACACTGAAGCTTTCTTT. This rearrangement joins TRBV15 to TRBJ1-1; D is ambiguous. CDR1 is LNHNV, CDR2 YYDKDF, per germline (reference sequence). This CDR3 spans 16 amino acids. Trimming removed 2 bases from V and 0 bases from J, with 13 bases in between.

This chain links TRBV30 with TRBJ1-2, with 8 nucleotides matching TRBD1. V shed 4 bases, J shed 6 bases, and the junction held 1 base outside the gene matches. This CDR3 is built from 11 residues. CDR1 and CDR2 from the germline V gene are GTSNPN and SVGIG (reference sequence). The DNA for the CDR3 is TGTGCCTGGACGACAGGGGATGGCTACACCTTC. It yields the protein CAWTTGDGYTF.

There are a few counts of this clone. The CDR3 is CASSSREVYEQYF. In DNA form, the CDR3 reads TGTGCCAGCAGTTCCAGGGAGGTCTACGAGCAGTACTTC. V usage is TRBV6-7 and J usage is TRBJ2-7; perhaps TRBD2 as D (6 bases). TRBV6-7 falls under the ORF class, with uncertain function. CDR3 length equals 13 residues. The germline V and J ends were trimmed by 4 bases and 3 bases, with 10 bases remaining between them.

The rearrangement links TRBV6-1 to TRBJ2-2; D is uncertain. Germline V gene data show CDR1 as MNHNS and CDR2 as SASEGT. The CDR3 is 13 residues long. The V gene lost 2 bases and the J gene lost 4 bases, with 5 bases spanning the gap. The CDR3: CASSEKVTGELFF. The CDR3 DNA is TGTGCCAGCAGTGAAAAGGTCACCGGGGAGCTGTTTTTT.

J is TRBJ1-3 and V is TRBV5-1; the D is unclear. The CDR3 loop spans 15 amino acids. CDR1 is SGHRS and CDR2 is YFSETQ in the germline V gene. The V end was cut by 3 bases, the J end by 0 bases, with 10 bases between. This CDR3 reads CASSSDGSSGNTIYF. For the CDR3, the DNA is TGCGCCAGCAGCTCGGACGGATCCTCTGGAAACACCATATATTTT.